Below, 20 T cell receptor beta chains from the same sample are listed, as sequenced in a study of shared clonotypes between healthy human individuals. This table comes from immunoSEQ multiplex PCR, and its TCRdb copy is limited to in-frame clones, with some not included. The sample has 2.5 million or so clones, approximately 92% seen once; the top ten hold more than 0.12%. The sequenced sample was naive CD4+ T cells sorted from blood. Specified subset: CD45RA+ positively selected. All receptors derive from a man in his late teens or twenties in good health.

The rearrangement uses TRBV10-3 and TRBJ1-4; TRBD1 agrees at 9 bases. CDR1 and CDR2 (germline): ENHRY, SYGVKD. This CDR3 region has 15 residues. The junction had 5 bases not matched to a gene; V was cut back by 4 bases and J by 5 bases. The CDR3 DNA sequence: TGTGCCATCAGTGGGACAGGGGTCCCGAATGAAAAACTGTTTTTT. This sequence encodes CAISGTGVPNEKLFF.

Concerning this clone itself: A junction boundary mismatches the germline segment, possibly from a read error. This rearrangement joins TRBV5-6 to TRBJ1-1; D call uncertain. Germline lookup yields CDR1 SGHDT and CDR2 YYEEEE. The CDR3 runs to 14 residues. In DNA, the CDR3 is TGTGCCAGCAGTTTGGCCCAAATCCGCACTGAAGCTTTCTTT. Residues: CASSLAQIRTEAFF.

The V call is TRBV4-1, the J call TRBJ2-1; 12 bases agree with TRBD2. The CDR3 contains 16 residues. Trimming at V came to 1 base and at J to 4 bases, leaving 2 bases not matched to a gene. The germline V gene encodes CDR1 MGHRA and CDR2 YSYEKL. The CDR3 DNA is TGCGCCAGCAGCCAAGCCCTAGCGGGAGGGTACAATGAGCAGTTCTTC. Translating it yields CASSQALAGGYNEQFF.

This chain connects TRBV25-1 to TRBJ1-2; 7 positions match TRBD1. CDR3 length: 12 amino acids. J was trimmed by 8 bases and V by 5 bases; bases with no gene match: 5. CDR1 is MGHDK, CDR2 SYGVNS, per germline. The CDR3 sequence: CASSSRQGGYTF. CDR3 sequence (DNA): TGTGCCAGCAGTAGCCGACAGGGCGGCTACACCTTC.

V is TRBV30 and J is TRBJ1-2; no firm D call. Germline V gene sequence: CDR1 GTSNPN, CDR2 SVGIG (reference sequence). This CDR3 spans 15 amino acids. Trimming took off 1 base at V and 6 bases at J, with 18 bases between the two ends. Here the CDR3 DNA reads TGTGCCTGGAGTGACCCGTCGAGGGCTTCCCATGGCTACACCTTC. Protein sequence: CAWSDPSRASHGYTF. The whole variable domain, filled in from reference TRBV30 and TRBJ1-2, reads SQTIHQWPATLVQPVGSPLSLECTVEGTSNPNLYWYRQAAGRGLQLLFYSVGIGQISSEVPQNLSASRPQDRQFILSSKKLLLSDSGFYLCAWSDPSRASHGYTFGSGTRLTVV.

This clone was observed a single time. This chain joins TRBV4-3 and TRBJ2-7; 8 bases agree with TRBD1. CDR3 length: 17 residues. V lost 3 bases to trimming and J lost 0 bases; unmatched junction nucleotides: 10. Per germline, CDR1 LGHNA and CDR2 YSLEER. CDR3 bases: TGCGCCAGCAGCCAGGCCGGGACAGGAACACTCTCCTACGAGCAGTACTTC. Its translation is CASSQAGTGTLSYEQYF.

The chain carries TRBV7-2 and TRBJ2-3; the D is unclear. This CDR3 region has 11 residues. CDR1 is SGHTA and CDR2 is FQGNSA in the germline V gene. Trimming shortened V by 3 bases and J by 6 bases, and 4 bases separated the two germline ends. CDR3 DNA sequence: TGTGCCAGCAGCTTCAAGGATACGCAGTATTTT. Protein product: CASSFKDTQYF.

The chain combines TRBV6-5 with TRBJ2-7; 8 bases line up with TRBD2. CDR3 length: 13 residues. V shed 8 bases and J 2 bases; nucleotides not matched to a gene: 5. The germline gives CDR1 MNHEY, CDR2 SVGAGI. The CDR3 DNA follows: TGTGCCAGCTCGACTAGCGACACCTACGAGCAGTACTTC. Encoded protein: CASSTSDTYEQYF.

This chain uses TRBV15 with TRBJ2-7, with D maybe TRBD1 (6 bases). With 1 base removed from V and 5 bases from J, the gap between germline ends came to 12 bases. From germline, CDR1 is LNHNV and CDR2 YYDKDF (reference sequence). The CDR3 is made up of 14 amino acids. The CDR3 DNA reads as TGTGCCACCAGCAGAGGGACAGTGAGCGACGAGCAGTACTTC. The encoded protein is CATSRGTVSDEQYF.

The rearrangement uses TRBV5-1 and TRBJ2-7; TRBD2 is a possible D gene (5 bases). This CDR3 is built from 15 residues. Germline V gene lookup returns CDR1 SGHRS and CDR2 YFSETQ. V was clipped by 0 bases and J by 5 bases, with 15 bases between them. DNA of the CDR3: TGCGCCAGCAGCTTGGAGGGAGCCTCCCTTCACGAGCAGTACTTC. It specifies CASSLEGASLHEQYF.

CDR3 nucleotides: TGTGCCAGCAGTGAACCGGGGACAGGGGGGCAGTTCTTC. It encodes CASSEPGTGGQFF. The chain is built from TRBV25-1 and TRBJ2-1; 11 bases line up with TRBD1. The length of the CDR3 is 13 residues. CDR1 is MGHDK and CDR2 is SYGVNS in the germline V gene. Losses at the gene ends were 2 bases for V and 12 bases for J; bases not matched to a gene: 3.

This sequence joins TRBV6-1 and TRBJ1-6; D gene uncertain. The CDR3 is 15 amino acids. Trimming took off 1 base at V and 4 bases at J, with 8 bases between the two ends. Germline CDR1 is MNHNS and CDR2 is SASEGT. This CDR3 is CASSEVSRYNSPLHF. The CDR3 DNA sequence: TGTGCCAGCAGTGAAGTCTCTCGTTATAATTCACCCCTCCACTTT.

The chain uses TRBV6-6 and TRBJ2-5, with TRBD1 matching 10 bases. Germline V gene sequence: CDR1 MNHNY, CDR2 SVGAGI (reference sequence). The J segment lost 7 bases and the V segment lost 2 bases, leaving 7 bases of the junction unmatched. This CDR3 contains 15 residues. CDR3 sequence (DNA): TGTGCCAGCAGTTACCCAACCGGACAGGGGGGGACCCAGTACTTC. As protein: CASSYPTGQGGTQYF.

The chain combines TRBV5-4 with TRBJ2-6; D is perhaps TRBD1 (7 bases). Germline V gene lookup returns CDR1 SGHNT and CDR2 YYREEE (reference sequence). This CDR3 contains 19 residues. V lost 0 bases, J lost 0 bases, and 16 bases lay in between. The CDR3 DNA follows: TGTGCCAGCAGCTTGGCCGGGGGACAGACTCTCTCTGGGGCCAACGTCCTGACTTTC. It codes for CASSLAGGQTLSGANVLTF.

With regard to this clone: Other nucleotide sequences from this sample produce the same CDR3. The chain joins TRBV20-1 to TRBJ2-2, with D unclear. The CDR3 extends over 11 amino acids. Germline V gene sequence: CDR1 DFQATT, CDR2 SNEGSKA (reference sequence). V was pared by 3 bases and J by 4 bases, with 3 bases between. As DNA, the CDR3 is TGCAGTGCTAGCATCACCGGGGAGCTGTTTTTT. This encodes CSASITGELFF.

This clone has more than one count but fewer than ten. V is TRBV7-6 and J is TRBJ1-6, with D possibly TRBD1 on 5 matching bases. The CDR3 sequence is 14 residues long. V was trimmed by 0 bases and J by 7 bases, leaving 7 bases between them. CDR1 is SGHVS, CDR2 FNYEAQ, per germline. This CDR3 is CASSLAAGNSPLHF. The DNA for the CDR3 is TGTGCCAGCAGCTTAGCGGCAGGGAATTCACCCCTCCACTTT.

This sequence joins TRBV28 and TRBJ1-2; D perhaps matches TRBD1 (6 bases). Germline values: CDR1 MDHEN, CDR2 SYDVKM. Trimming removed 7 bases from V and 2 bases from J, with 17 bases in between. The CDR3 length is 15 residues. CDR3 residues: CASTLEGGPNYGYTF. The CDR3 DNA follows: TGTGCCAGCACCTTAGAGGGGGGTCCCAACTATGGCTACACCTTC.

This chain uses TRBV6-5 with TRBJ2-7; 8 nucleotides line up with TRBD2. The CDR3 is made up of 16 amino acids. Germline V gives CDR1 MNHEY, CDR2 SVGAGI. Losses at the gene ends were 0 bases for V and 2 bases for J; bases not matched to a gene: 6. The CDR3 protein is CASSYSLAASPYEQYF. CDR3 coding DNA: TGTGCCAGCAGTTACTCACTAGCGGCTTCCCCCTACGAGCAGTACTTC.

The chain couples TRBV5-4 to TRBJ1-1; 7 bases align to TRBD1. Unmatched junction bases numbered 8, after V lost 3 bases and J lost 0 bases. The CDR3 is made up of 16 amino acids. CDR1 is SGHNT, CDR2 YYREEE, per germline (reference sequence). The CDR3 spells CASSSPGQTMNTEAFF. The DNA for the CDR3 is TGTGCCAGCAGCTCACCGGGACAGACAATGAACACTGAAGCTTTCTTT. Supplemented by reference TRBV5-4 and TRBJ1-1, the full variable domain reads ETGVTQSPTHLIKTRGQQVTLRCSSQSGHNTVSWYQQALGQGPQFIFQYYREEENGRGNFPPRFSGLQFPNYSSELNVNALELDDSALYLCASSSPGQTMNTEAFFGQGTRLTVV.

The rearrangement joins TRBV19 to TRBJ2-6, with 9 bases fitting TRBD1. V was clipped by 6 bases and J by 2 bases; unmatched bases: 8. This CDR3 comprises 17 residues. Germline V gives CDR1 LNHDA, CDR2 SQIVND (reference sequence). The CDR3 region is CASRGTGGVTGANVLTF. The CDR3 bases are TGTGCCAGTAGGGGCACAGGGGGCGTAACTGGGGCCAACGTCCTGACTTTC.